This record concerns one T cell receptor beta chain sequence. This clone may be a read error of a much larger clone one base away. The sample comes from a study of breast tumors, draining lymph nodes, adjacent tissues. TCRdb fed the multiplex PCR reads into MiXCR, producing one record per CDR3 protein. The table includes about 270,000 distinct CDR3 sequences, 30% detected once. Axillary draining lymph nodes of breast cancer patients supplied the node samples. CDR1 and CDR2 from the germline V gene are SGHAT and FQNNGV. This CDR3 contains 16 residues. V lost 5 bases and J lost 6, with 23 bases in between.

Sequenced material: axillary lymph node tissue. The chain links TRBV11-2 to TRBJ2-7; tentatively, D is TRBD1 (6 bases). This sequence was found in a female donor with breast cancer. Some clones in this sample may be carry-over from other donors' samples. This CDR3 is CASSPYRDTGFGEQYF. CDR3 DNA: TGTGCCAGCAGCCCGTACCGGGACACGGGATTCGGCGAGCAGTACTTC.